A selection of T cell receptor beta chains follows, all from one sample in a study of OX40 agonist ivuxolimab in advanced cancers. Libraries were prepared by immunoSEQ multiplex PCR; TCRdb keeps only in-frame clonotypes and omits some of them. The sample holds about 66,000 clones, 70% to 80% seen once. This material consisted of CD4+ or CD8+ T cells sorted from blood, taken in a trial of the OX40 agonist ivuxolimab. Receptor source: an adult with an advanced solid tumor such as melanoma, head and neck, liver or kidney cancer. Each CDR3 is given with its conserved first and last residue. A D gene is named only where the DNA matches it firmly. Rows give clone size only sometimes, using once, few, many, or a class for an expanded clone.

j_gene,v_gene,d_gene,abundance,CDR3aa,CDR3nt
TRBJ2-5,TRBV2,TRBD1,.,CASSHYRQGPQETQYF,TGTGCCAGCAGTCACTACAGACAGGGGCCCCAAGAGACCCAGTACTTC
TRBJ2-7,TRBV4-1,TRBD2,.,CASSPGLAGGIYEQYF,TGCGCCAGCAGCCCTGGCTTGGCGGGAGGAATCTACGAGCAGTACTTC
TRBJ1-2,TRBV5-1,.,.,CASSLSSQGYNNYGYTF,TGCGCCAGCAGCTTGTCGAGTCAGGGCTACAATAACTATGGCTACACCTTC
TRBJ2-3,TRBV5-1,TRBD2,.,CASSLWSSGGAGGFTQYF,TGCGCCAGCAGCTTGTGGTCTAGCGGGGGGGCCGGTGGTTTTACGCAGTATTTT
TRBJ1-3,TRBV4-1,.,.,CASSLQGRSGNTIYF,TGCGCCAGCAGCCTACAGGGCCGTTCTGGAAACACCATATATTTT
TRBJ2-3,TRBV2,TRBD2,few,CASSDGKRGGGDTQYF,TGTGCCAGCAGTGATGGAAAGCGGGGGGGAGGAGATACGCAGTATTTT
TRBJ1-1,TRBV10-3,.,few,CAISDGLGFASEAFF,TGTGCCATCAGTGACGGTCTAGGGTTTGCTTCTGAAGCTTTCTTT
TRBJ1-5,TRBV6-1,.,.,CASSEAKFGNQPQHF,TGTGCCAGCAGTGAAGCCAAGTTCGGCAATCAGCCCCAGCATTTT
TRBJ2-4,TRBV15,.,.,CATSRDRVGGWNIQYF,TGTGCCACCAGCAGAGATCGCGTCGGGGGCTGGAACATTCAGTACTTC
TRBJ1-1,TRBV7-9,.,once,CASSLAGPRDTEAFF,TGTGCCAGCAGCTTAGCCGGCCCCCGGGACACTGAAGCTTTCTTT
TRBJ2-1,TRBV18,.,.,CASSRDQKSYNEQFF,TGTGCCAGCTCACGAGACCAGAAATCCTACAATGAGCAGTTCTTC
TRBJ2-5,TRBV7-9,.,.,CASSLVPGRETQYF,TGTGCCAGCAGCTTAGTTCCGGGTAGGGAGACCCAGTACTTC
TRBJ1-5,TRBV4-2,.,.,CASSQEDGVYQPQHF,TGTGCCAGCAGCCAAGAAGACGGAGTGTATCAGCCCCAGCATTTT